The 25 T cell receptor beta chains below all came from one sample that was sequenced in a study of cytomegalovirus exposure and HLA in healthy donors. A multiplex PCR was run with 60 Vbeta primers and 13 Jbeta primers. Produced via immunoSEQ multiplex PCR; TCRdb's table is partial and in-frame only. Its table records 95,000 to 150,000 clones. The sequenced material came from PBMCs. All receptors come from a man aged 18 to 29 in good health and CMV-seronegative.

To note about this clone: A read error may account for a junction end that differs from germline. CDR3 sequence: CASSTDLVRHF. For the CDR3, the DNA is TGTGCCAGTAGTACAGATCTAGTCCGCCATTTC. The chain recombines TRBV19 with TRBJ1-1; D unresolved. Germline-derived CDR1 and CDR2 are LNHDA and SQIVND (reference sequence). CDR3 size: 11 residues.

The chain links TRBV18 to TRBJ1-3, with 9 bases lining up with TRBD1. CDR1 is KGHSH, CDR2 LQKENI, per germline. The CDR3 runs 16 residues. V dropped 3 bases and J dropped 5; count of bases not matched to a gene: 8. The CDR3 is CASSPLDRGLRNTIYF. CDR3 nucleotide sequence: TGTGCCAGCTCACCGTTGGACAGGGGCCTCCGAAACACCATATATTTT.

V gene TRBV14 combines with J gene TRBJ2-1; 8 bases are shared with TRBD1. V shed 0 bases and J 8 bases; nucleotides not matched to a gene: 9. CDR3 length: 16 amino acids. Germline CDR1 and CDR2: SGHDN and FVKESK. CDR3 loop: CASSQDIQGAIDEQFF. The CDR3 region has the DNA TGTGCCAGCAGCCAAGATATCCAGGGGGCTATCGATGAGCAGTTCTTC.

This rearrangement joins TRBV15 to TRBJ2-2, with 8 bases matching TRBD2. This CDR3 is built from 14 residues. CDR1 is LNHNV, CDR2 YYDKDF, per germline (reference sequence). With V trimmed by 9 bases and J by 3 bases, 6 bases remained unmatched. The chain's CDR3 is CATREGPYTGELFF. As DNA, the CDR3 is TGTGCCACTCGGGAGGGCCCGTACACCGGGGAGCTGTTTTTT.

V usage is TRBV19 and J usage is TRBJ2-2, with D uncertain. The CDR3 covers 12 residues. V lost 3 bases and J lost 9, with 8 bases in between. The germline V gene has CDR1 LNHDA and CDR2 SQIVND (reference sequence). This CDR3 reads CASSISVRELFF. The DNA for the CDR3 is TGTGCCAGTAGTATTTCTGTCCGGGAGCTGTTTTTT.

The rearrangement uses TRBV7-2 and TRBJ2-6, with 10 positions matching TRBD2. The CDR3 totals 18 residues. Germline trimming cut 5 bases from V and 6 bases from J; bases unmatched to any gene: 13. Germline V gene sequence: CDR1 SGHTA, CDR2 FQGNSA. DNA for the CDR3: TGTGCCAGCAGCAGAGGGGCTAGCGGGAGAAGGGTGGCCAACGTCCTGACTTTC. It yields the protein CASSRGASGRRVANVLTF. The full variable domain, rest sourced from reference TRBV7-2 and TRBJ2-6, is GAGVSQSPSNKVTEKGKDVELRCDPISGHTALYWYRQSLGQGLEFLIYFQGNSAPDKSGLPSDRFSAERTGGSVSTLTIQRTQQEDSAVYLCASSRGASGRRVANVLTFGAGSRLTVL.

The chain joins TRBV9 to TRBJ1-4, with 7 bases that match TRBD1. The ends lost 0 bases at V and 5 bases at J; junction bases unmatched: 4. CDR1 is SGDLS, CDR2 YYNGEE, per germline. The CDR3 contains 15 residues. This CDR3 is CASSVGGGQNEKLFF. The CDR3 DNA sequence: TGTGCCAGCAGCGTAGGAGGGGGCCAGAATGAAAAACTGTTTTTT.

The chain's CDR3 is CASSEIGTSGNEQFF. The CDR3 DNA reads as TGTGCCAGCAGTGAAATCGGGACTAGCGGGAATGAGCAGTTCTTC. The rearrangement links TRBV2 to TRBJ2-1; 12 bases are a match to TRBD2. The CDR3 consists of 15 residues. Losses at the gene ends were 2 bases for V and 7 bases for J; bases not matched to a gene: 3. Germline V gene lookup returns CDR1 SNHLY and CDR2 FYNNEI.

The chain is built from TRBV4-1 and TRBJ1-1, with 10 bases aligning to TRBD1. The germline V gene encodes CDR1 MGHRA and CDR2 YSYEKL. The CDR3 is made up of 15 amino acids. V was pared by 2 bases and J by 4 bases, with 4 bases of the junction left unmatched. The CDR3 DNA is TGCGCCAGCAGCCAATGGACAGGGGGGAGCACTGAAGCTTTCTTT. Protein product: CASSQWTGGSTEAFF.

The chain is built from TRBV7-6 and TRBJ2-5; D unclear. Trimming shortened V by 1 base and J by 0 bases, and 6 bases separated the two germline ends. Germline V gene data show CDR1 as SGHVS and CDR2 as FNYEAQ. The CDR3 sequence is 14 residues long. CDR3 in amino acids: CASSLGAYQETQYF. In DNA, the CDR3 is TGTGCCAGCAGCTTAGGGGCATACCAAGAGACCCAGTACTTC.

The chain combines TRBV12-5 with TRBJ2-1, with a weak D call TRBD2 (5 bases). The CDR3 is 12 residues long. Germline V lookup: CDR1 LGHNT, CDR2 FRNRAP. Trimming removed 6 bases from V and 7 bases from J, with 10 bases in between. CDR3 in amino acids: CASGLEGNEQFF. As DNA, the CDR3 is TGTGCTAGTGGACTTGAGGGAAATGAGCAGTTCTTC.

V and J are TRBV13 and TRBJ1-2, with a tentative D call TRBD1 (6 bases). The CDR3 is 14 residues long. Trimming cost V 5 bases and J 5 bases, with 15 bases left between them. Germline CDR1 and CDR2: PRHDT and FYEKMQ (reference sequence). For the CDR3, the DNA is TGTGCCAGCAGCCACCTCAACAGGGTATATGGCTACACCTTC. Protein: CASSHLNRVYGYTF.

The V and J genes are TRBV5-1 and TRBJ2-5, with TRBD2 matching over 11 bases. Germline V gives CDR1 SGHRS, CDR2 YFSETQ. The CDR3 length is 19 residues. J lost 1 base, V lost 0 bases, and 11 bases had no gene match. In nucleotides, the CDR3 is TGCGCCAGCAGCTTGGAACCCCATCGCCTAGCGGGGGGCCAAGAGACCCAGTACTTC. Encoded protein: CASSLEPHRLAGGQETQYF.

Worth noting for this clone: One end of the junction varies from germline; a read error may be responsible. The rearrangement uses TRBV18 and TRBJ1-1, with D unclear. The CDR3 is 12 residues long. In germline, CDR1 is KGHSH, CDR2 LQKENI. CDR3 sequence: CASSPQATEAFF. In nucleotides, the CDR3 is TGTGCCAGCTCTCCACAAGCCACTGAAGCTTTCTTT.

The rearrangement joins TRBV28 to TRBJ1-2; 9 nucleotides match TRBD1. Germline loops: CDR1 MDHEN, CDR2 SYDVKM. The CDR3 is made up of 15 amino acids. V was clipped by 5 bases and J by 5 bases; unmatched bases: 9. The CDR3 protein is CASSPGTGTLYGYTF. The CDR3 region has the DNA TGTGCCAGCAGTCCCGGGACAGGGACTCTATATGGCTACACCTTC.

This sequence joins TRBV15 and TRBJ2-1; D unclear. V was trimmed by 0 bases and J by 7 bases, leaving 10 bases between them. This CDR3 is built from 14 residues. Germline values: CDR1 LNHNV, CDR2 YYDKDF (reference sequence). CDR3 sequence (DNA): TGTGCCACCAGCAGAGATCCAGCGAAAAATGAGCAGTTCTTC. This gives the protein CATSRDPAKNEQFF.

V gene TRBV5-4 combines with J gene TRBJ2-3, with TRBD1 identical over 7 bases. The CDR3 covers 13 residues. Germline V gene lookup returns CDR1 SGHNT and CDR2 YYREEE (reference sequence). Trimming at V came to 4 bases and at J to 4 bases, leaving 3 bases not matched to a gene. The CDR3 sequence: CASSHRGSDTQYF. The CDR3 DNA reads TGTGCCAGCAGCCACAGGGGATCAGATACGCAGTATTTT.

V usage is TRBV5-1 and J usage is TRBJ2-1; possible D gene TRBD2, 6 bases. The CDR3 loop spans 15 amino acids. V was cut by 0 bases and J by 7 bases, with 14 bases left in between. The germline gives CDR1 SGHRS, CDR2 YFSETQ. CDR3: CASSLGTGVGNEQFF. CDR3 bases: TGCGCCAGCAGCTTGGGAACGGGAGTAGGGAATGAGCAGTTCTTC.

The chain uses TRBV5-5 and TRBJ1-1; no clear D. With 3 bases removed from V and 4 bases from J, the gap between germline ends came to 16 bases. The CDR3 covers 15 residues. The germline gives CDR1 SGHKS, CDR2 YYEKEE (reference sequence). The CDR3 here is CASSSQVSVSTEAFF. As DNA, the CDR3 is TGTGCCAGCAGCTCTCAAGTATCGGTGAGCACTGAAGCTTTCTTT.

About this clone: Its ends do not fully match the called genes, so a read error is possible. The CDR3 region has the DNA TGCGCCGGCAGCTTGGAGCTAGCCTCCGGGGAGCTGTTTTTT. As protein: CAGSLELASGELFF. The chain links TRBV5-1 to TRBJ2-2; TRBD2 might be the D (5 bases). CDR1 is SGHRS, CDR2 YFSETQ, per germline. The CDR3 runs to 14 residues.

This chain connects TRBV29-1 to TRBJ2-3; possibly TRBD2 for D (6 bases). The germline gives CDR1 SQVTM, CDR2 ANQGSEA. The CDR3 spans 14 residues. Trimming shortened V by 4 bases and J by 4 bases, and 15 bases separated the two germline ends. The CDR3 nucleotides read TGCAGCGTTGTCATAGCGGCGGTCCCAGATACGCAGTATTTT. This codes for CSVVIAAVPDTQYF.

The rearrangement links TRBV19 to TRBJ2-3; D might be TRBD1 (5 bases). CDR1 is LNHDA and CDR2 is SQIVND in the germline V gene (reference sequence). CDR3 length: 15 amino acids. Deletions cut 6 bases from V and 3 bases from J, with 16 bases between. The CDR3 region is CASRGTARATDTQYF. The CDR3 DNA sequence: TGTGCCAGTAGGGGAACGGCCAGGGCAACAGATACGCAGTATTTT.

The chain joins TRBV30 to TRBJ1-4; perhaps TRBD1 as D (5 bases). Germline V gene lookup returns CDR1 GTSNPN and CDR2 SVGIG (reference sequence). This CDR3 spans 13 amino acids. The ends were cut back, 7 bases at V and 1 base at J, with 10 bases in the middle. The CDR3, as DNA: TGTGCCTCAATCAGGGTAACTAATGAAAAACTGTTTTTT. It specifies CASIRVTNEKLFF.

The V gene is TRBV5-5, the J gene TRBJ2-7; 8 nucleotides align to TRBD1. V lost 7 bases and J lost 4; bases outside the gene matches: 16. The length of the CDR3 is 16 residues. The germline V gene encodes CDR1 SGHKS and CDR2 YYEKEE (reference sequence). The CDR3 sequence is CASGVDAGRGLYEQYF. The CDR3 coding sequence is TGTGCCAGCGGCGTGGATGCTGGCAGGGGGCTTTACGAGCAGTACTTC.

This chain uses TRBV7-8 with TRBJ2-7; TRBD2 agrees at 9 bases. The germline CDR1 and CDR2 sequences are SGHVS and FQNEAQ. CDR3 size: 15 residues. V shed 5 bases, J shed 7 bases, and the junction held 12 bases outside the gene matches. CDR3 loop: CASSTAAGGLGEQYF. For the CDR3, the DNA is TGTGCCAGCAGCACAGCTGCGGGAGGGCTTGGAGAGCAGTACTTC.